This T cell receptor beta chain came from a study of blood T cell repertoires in COVID-19. Across the study: PBMCs, B-cell-depleted T cells, or T cells provided the cDNA or gDNA that made up the material.

The V gene's germline CDR1 is LNHDA and CDR2 SQIVND (reference sequence). With 0 bases clipped from V and 9 bases from J, the junction kept 7 bases outside the gene matches. This CDR3 contains 14 residues. Repertoires were generated with immunoSEQ multiplex PCR, while TCRdb's copy carries only in-frame clones and drops some. The sample lists 200,000 or so clones; 83% were seen once. V usage is TRBV19 and J usage is TRBJ1-2; 7 nucleotides align to TRBD1. The sequenced sample consisted of PBMCs or T cells enriched from blood (not recorded which). This clonotype originated in a woman aged 45-65 years who had been exposed to COVID-19. CDR3 loop: CASSIDPTGVCYTF. Written as DNA, the CDR3 is TGTGCCAGTAGTATAGACCCTACAGGGGTCTGCTACACCTTC.